The entry that follows covers one TCR beta chain sequence. Data came from immunoSEQ multiplex PCR; TCRdb stores just in-frame clones and leaves some out. The sample yields 200,000 to 250,000 clones, over 80% seen once. This specimen comes from a study of blood T cell repertoires in COVID-19. Study background: COVID-19 samples collected from the United States, Italy and Spain covered acute and convalescent phases. Sample material is recorded as cDNA or gDNA derived from T cells, B-cell-depleted T cells, or PBMCs.

CDR3 size: 13 residues. In germline, CDR1 is SEHNR, CDR2 FQNEAQ (reference sequence). Unmatched junction bases numbered 6, after V lost 3 bases and J lost 8 bases. Ages ranged from about 18 to 100 years, with residence in under 25 US areas. No more than 2 weeks before study entry, exposed participants had met a case of COVID-19. The clonotype originates from a young woman who had been exposed to COVID-19. The sequenced material came from PBMCs or T cells enriched from blood (not recorded which). The V and J genes are TRBV7-9 and TRBJ1-2, with TRBD1 matching 7 bases. CDR3 amino acids: CASSLAGGQGYTF. In nucleotides, the CDR3 is TGTGCCAGCAGCTTGGCAGGGGGTCAAGGCTACACCTTC.